This TCR beta chain came from a study of T-cell reconstitution after alpha-beta-depleted transplantation in children. General study results and limits: Elevated TCRbeta diversity at day 60 was traced, in some patients, to surviving recipient T cells and thymic progenitors. A year post-transplant, T-cell counts and diversity derived mostly from newly produced T cells. Alpha-beta T cells present about two months after transplant were reported to originate from several hundred expanded graft clones.

Comment on this clonotype: Its matching antigen is unknown.

The TCRbeta library was prepared with unique molecular identifiers. In TCRdb, the PCR reads were re-called with MiXCR into one record per CDR3 protein. Of 450,000 to 700,000 distinct CDR3 sequences in the sample, 27% were seen once. This sample comprised PBMCs, obtained before TCRalphabeta/CD19-depleted stem cell transplant. The TCR comes from a boy younger than two with Wiskott-Aldrich syndrome, due to receive a stem cell transplant.

Here the CDR3 reads CASSLATGFTGTRTGNEQFF. The CDR3 region has the DNA TGCGCCAGCAGCTTGGCCACCGGTTTTACCGGGACTAGGACTGGTAATGAGCAGTTCTTC. The rearrangement joins TRBV5-1 to TRBJ2-1; 8 bases agree with TRBD2. The CDR3 is 20 amino acids. The V and J ends lost 0 bases and 7 bases, in that order; junction bases with no gene match: 21. CDR1 is SGHRS and CDR2 is YFSETQ in the germline V gene.